Each of the 32 T cell receptor beta chains below was sequenced from the same sample in a study of molecular identifiers for immune sequencing clone quantification. TCRdb called the PCR reads again in MiXCR, with one record for every CDR3 protein. The repertoire holds some 320,000 distinct CDR3 sequences, with 20% to 25% as singletons. The sequenced sample was naive CD8+ T cells from blood, with Jurkat cell RNA spiked in. Subset: FACS-sorted CD8+CD4-CCR7+CD45RA+ naive T cells. These receptors were taken from a human donor in good health. Some libraries in this study had Jurkat cell RNA spiked in.

A remark on this clonotype: Germline and junction disagree at one end, which may indicate a read error. The gene calls are TRBV5-3 and TRBJ2-3, with D unresolved. Being an ORF, TRBV5-3 has a function that is uncertain. The CDR3 covers 18 residues. In DNA, the CDR3 is TGTGCCAGCAGCTCCCCCCCAGGACGGTCTGGGTCCACAGATACGCAGTATTTT. It yields the protein CASSSPPGRSGSTDTQYF.

This chain connects TRBV13 to TRBJ2-5, with 11 bases that match TRBD1. Trimming took 3 bases from V and 4 from J; bases not matched to a gene: 4. CDR1 PRHDT and CDR2 FYEKMQ come from the germline V gene (reference sequence). The CDR3 sequence is 15 residues long. CDR3 sequence: CASSLDRGRRETQYF. The DNA of the CDR3 is TGTGCCAGCAGCTTGGACAGGGGGCGAAGAGAGACCCAGTACTTC.

This clonotype was seen ten or more times. Written as DNA, the CDR3 is TGTGCCTCCGACTCGCCTAGCACAGATACGCAGTATTTT. This gives the protein CASDSPSTDTQYF. The chain couples TRBV30 to TRBJ2-3; D uncertain. Germline V gives CDR1 GTSNPN, CDR2 SVGIG (reference sequence). V was trimmed by 7 bases and J by 0 bases, leaving 11 bases between them. There are 13 residues in the CDR3. The variable domain in full, with the rest retrieved from reference TRBV30 and TRBJ2-3, is SQTIHQWPATLVQPVGSPLSLECTVEGTSNPNLYWYRQAAGRGLQLLFYSVGIGQISSEVPQNLSASRPQDRQFILSSKKLLLSDSGFYLCASDSPSTDTQYFGPGTRLTVL.

This chain connects TRBV15 to TRBJ2-7; D call uncertain. V was cut by 2 bases and J by 5 bases, with 10 bases left in between. There are 13 residues in the CDR3. Germline CDR1 reads LNHNV; CDR2 reads YYDKDF (reference sequence). CDR3 DNA sequence: TGTGCCACCAGCAGAAATAGGGCAGACGAGCAGTACTTC. Its translation is CATSRNRADEQYF.

A few counts support this clonotype. One end of the junction varies from germline; a read error may be responsible. The rearrangement uses TRBV11-2 and TRBJ2-1, with a tentative D call TRBD1 (5 bases). The length of the CDR3 is 13 residues. CDR1 and CDR2 from the germline V gene are SGHAT and FQNNGV. CDR3 loop: CASSLDTYNEQFF. The CDR3 DNA reads TGTGCCAGCAGCTTGGACACCTACAACGAGCAGTTCTTC. The whole variable domain, filled in from reference TRBV11-2 and TRBJ2-1, reads EAGVAQSPRYKIIEKRQSVAFWCNPISGHATLYWYQQILGQGPKLLIQFQNNGVVDDSQLPKDRFSAERLKGVDSTLKIQPAKLEDSAVYLCASSLDTYNEQFFGPGTRLTVL.

This clonotype has at least ten counts. In nucleotides, the CDR3 is TGCAGTGCTAGGCCTGACCGGGGGGGAGATGGGGAGACCCAGTACTTC. This gives the protein CSARPDRGGDGETQYF. This sequence joins TRBV20-1 and TRBJ2-5; 8 bases are shared with TRBD2. V dropped 3 bases and J dropped 5; count of bases not matched to a gene: 14. Germline CDR1 and CDR2: DFQATT and SNEGSKA (reference sequence). The CDR3 loop spans 16 amino acids.

Notes on this clonotype: A clone one base away is much larger, so this may be a read error. The CDR3 carries no conserved terminal phenylalanine or tryptophan, so it likely arises from a read error. V and J are TRBV30 and TRBJ2-7, with a possible D match to TRBD2 (5 bases). V lost 4 bases, J lost 0 bases, and 16 bases lay in between. From germline, CDR1 is GTSNPN and CDR2 SVGIG (reference sequence). The CDR3 extends over 15 amino acids. CDR3 amino acids: CAWTATGYGSYEQYL. CDR3 DNA sequence: TGTGCCTGGACCGCCACGGGGTACGGCTCCTACGAGCAGTACCTC.

This clonotype was seen many times. This chain uses TRBV7-6 with TRBJ2-7; 9 positions match TRBD1. The germline V gene has CDR1 SGHVS and CDR2 FNYEAQ. CDR3 length: 13 residues. Germline trimming cut 5 bases from V and 7 bases from J; bases unmatched to any gene: 6. CDR3 sequence: CASSAGQGLEQYF. The CDR3 coding sequence is TGTGCCAGCAGCGCGGGACAGGGTCTTGAGCAGTACTTC.

J is TRBJ2-3 and V is TRBV27; D remains ambiguous. The germline V gene has CDR1 MNHEY and CDR2 SMNVEV (reference sequence). Trimming took 6 bases from V and 4 from J, leaving 11 bases between them. This CDR3 comprises 13 residues. The CDR3 sequence is CASRAVGADTQYF. In DNA, the CDR3 is TGTGCCAGCAGGGCCGTTGGCGCAGATACGCAGTATTTT.

The sample holds a few counts of this clonotype. V gene TRBV19 combines with J gene TRBJ2-3; D ambiguous. Trimming took off 9 bases at V and 0 bases at J, with 10 bases between the two ends. The germline gives CDR1 LNHDA, CDR2 SQIVND (reference sequence). This CDR3 is 13 amino acids long. This CDR3 is CASATVSTDTQYF. The CDR3 DNA reads TGTGCCAGCGCGACTGTCAGCACAGATACGCAGTATTTT.

This clonotype was observed many times. The chain carries TRBV28 and TRBJ1-2; D is uncertain. The CDR3 spans 15 residues. Germline V lookup: CDR1 MDHEN, CDR2 SYDVKM. V was pared by 7 bases and J by 0 bases, with 15 bases between. CDR3 loop: CASNSPVAANYGYTF. The CDR3 coding sequence is TGTGCCAGCAACTCCCCCGTGGCTGCTAACTATGGCTACACCTTC.

The chain links TRBV2 to TRBJ2-3; no clear D. In germline, CDR1 is SNHLY, CDR2 FYNNEI. With 3 bases removed from V and 1 base from J, the gap between germline ends came to 11 bases. This CDR3 has 15 residues. The CDR3 sequence: CASSDAIRGTDTQYF. In nucleotides, the CDR3 is TGTGCCAGCAGTGATGCAATCCGTGGCACAGATACGCAGTATTTT.

Regarding this clonotype: A much larger clonotype is one base distant, so this may be a read error. This CDR3 fails to terminate in the conserved phenylalanine or tryptophan, so it likely reflects a read error. The chain links TRBV9 to TRBJ2-6; the D is unclear. This CDR3 has 15 amino acids. Germline assignment: CDR1 SGDLS and CDR2 YYNGEE. The V end lost 4 bases, the J end lost 1 base, and 9 bases lay between the germline ends. This CDR3 reads CASSPGQSGANVLTL. In DNA form, the CDR3 reads TGTGCCAGCAGCCCCGGGCAGTCTGGGGCCAACGTCCTGACTCTC.

In this sample, this clonotype turned up many times. This chain joins TRBV24-1 and TRBJ2-1; D is perhaps TRBD2 (6 bases). The CDR3 is 14 residues long. Germline V CDR1 and CDR2: KGHDR, SFDVKD. With 5 bases removed from V and 8 bases from J, the gap between germline ends came to 15 bases. The CDR3 here is CATSGSGSGDEQFF. Written as DNA, the CDR3 is TGTGCCACCAGTGGCAGCGGGTCGGGGGATGAGCAGTTCTTC.

This clonotype was recorded many times. The chain employs TRBV29-1 and TRBJ1-4; the match to TRBD1 covers 7 bases. The V gene end was trimmed by 6 bases and the J gene end by 5 bases; junction bases not matched to a gene: 6. The germline gives CDR1 SQVTM, CDR2 ANQGSEA. The CDR3 has 13 amino acids. CDR3 region: CSVSGTVNEKLFF. The CDR3 DNA is TGCAGCGTCTCCGGGACAGTCAATGAAAAACTGTTTTTT.

This clonotype was recorded at least ten times. The V gene is TRBV2, the J gene TRBJ1-1, with D possibly matching TRBD1 (6 bases). Trimming stripped 6 bases from V and 6 bases from J, with 14 bases between. Germline V lookup: CDR1 SNHLY, CDR2 FYNNEI. The CDR3 spans 13 residues. The CDR3: CASRTWGQAEAFF. Written as DNA, the CDR3 is TGTGCCAGCAGGACGTGGGGACAAGCTGAAGCTTTCTTT.

This clonotype was counted many times. The CDR3 reads CASSFPQGLSEAFF. CDR3 coding DNA: TGTGCCAGCAGCTTCCCACAGGGCCTTTCTGAAGCTTTCTTT. The chain carries TRBV5-5 and TRBJ1-1, with a weak D call TRBD1 (6 bases). Looked up from germline, CDR1 is SGHKS and CDR2 is YYEKEE (reference sequence). The CDR3 totals 14 residues. Trimming removed 2 bases from V and 6 bases from J, with 14 bases in between.

This clonotype was seen more than once but under ten times. The chain couples TRBV28 to TRBJ2-7; D may be TRBD1 or TRBD2 (6 bases each). V was cut by 4 bases and J by 4 bases, with 20 bases left in between. Germline V gives CDR1 MDHEN, CDR2 SYDVKM. CDR3 length equals 16 residues. CDR3 nucleotide sequence: TGTGCCAGCAGTTCCCCGGGGGACCAGGGGTTGTACGAGCAGTACTTC. This encodes CASSSPGDQGLYEQYF.

This clonotype was observed many times. The genes are TRBV29-1 and TRBJ2-3; TRBD1 matches 7 bases. The CDR3 length is 13 residues. Per germline, CDR1 SQVTM and CDR2 ANQGSEA. Trimming cost V 6 bases and J 5 bases; bases outside gene matches: 8. The CDR3 here is CSVAQGVGDTQYF. In DNA, the CDR3 is TGCAGCGTCGCCCAGGGGGTTGGAGATACGCAGTATTTT.

Concerning this clonotype: A clone one base away is much larger, so this may be a read error. The V call is TRBV7-8, the J call TRBJ2-7; 11 bases are shared with TRBD1. The germline CDR1 and CDR2 sequences are SGHVS and FQNEAQ. The CDR3 extends over 16 amino acids. The CDR3 sequence is CASSFLGTGGAYVQYF. The DNA of the CDR3 is TGTGCCAGCAGCTTCCTGGGGACAGGGGGTGCCTACGTGCAGTACTTC.

A few counts support this clonotype. J is TRBJ2-7 and V is TRBV9, with 9 bases identical to TRBD1. The germline V gene encodes CDR1 SGDLS and CDR2 YYNGEE. CDR3 size: 14 residues. J was trimmed by 9 bases and V by 3 bases; bases with no gene match: 10. The CDR3 region is CASSAGTGNYAQYF. DNA of the CDR3: TGTGCCAGCAGCGCCGGGACAGGGAATTATGCGCAGTACTTC.

This clonotype was seen only a few times. V is TRBV27 and J is TRBJ2-2; D may correspond to TRBD1 or TRBD2 (5 bases each). Trimming stripped 7 bases from V and 4 bases from J, with 19 bases between. The CDR3 totals 16 residues. Per the germline V gene, CDR1 is MNHEY and CDR2 is SMNVEV (reference sequence). The chain's CDR3 is CASTGAQVVGTGELFF. CDR3 sequence (DNA): TGTGCCAGCACCGGGGCGCAGGTAGTCGGCACCGGGGAGCTGTTTTTT.

In the case of this clonotype: A read error is possible here, since a much larger clone lies one base away. The rearrangement joins TRBV4-1 to TRBJ1-6; a possible D gene is TRBD1 (5 bases). Germline V gene sequence: CDR1 MGHRA, CDR2 YSYEKL. V lost 0 bases, J lost 8 bases, and 11 bases lay in between. CDR3 length: 15 residues. The CDR3 protein is CASSQDWGLYSPLHF. In DNA form, the CDR3 reads TGCGCCAGCAGCCAAGATTGGGGACTCTATTCACCCCTCCACTTT.

The J gene is TRBJ2-2, the V gene TRBV25-1; D gene ambiguous. The V gene's germline CDR1 is MGHDK and CDR2 SYGVNS. The CDR3 sequence is 13 residues long. V gave up 7 bases and J gave up 2 bases, with 8 bases separating them. The CDR3 sequence: CASKWSNTGELFF. The DNA of the CDR3 is TGTGCCAGCAAGTGGTCAAACACCGGGGAGCTGTTTTTT. Variable domain in full (rest from reference TRBV25-1 and TRBJ2-2): EADIYQTPRYLVIGTGKKITLECSQTMGHDKMYWYQQDPGMELHLIHYSYGVNSTEKGDLSSESTVSRIRTEHFPLTLESARPSHTSQYLCASKWSNTGELFFGEGSRLTVL.

J is TRBJ1-5 and V is TRBV5-6; D is unresolved. The CDR3 contains 14 residues. Germline assignment: CDR1 SGHDT and CDR2 YYEEEE. The V end lost 1 base, the J end lost 0 bases, and 5 bases lay between the germline ends. CDR3 amino acids: CASSLFISNQPQHF. The CDR3 nucleotides read TGTGCCAGCAGCTTGTTCATTAGCAATCAGCCCCAGCATTTT.

Ten or more counts support this clonotype. V gene TRBV24-1 combines with J gene TRBJ2-2; D is possibly TRBD1 (5 bases). V dropped 1 base and J dropped 2 bases, with 7 bases sitting between them. The CDR3 length is 15 residues. Germline V gene data show CDR1 as KGHDR and CDR2 as SFDVKD. The CDR3 region has the DNA TGTGCCACCAGTGATTTCAGGGCCAACACCGGGGAGCTGTTTTTT. Protein product: CATSDFRANTGELFF.

Many counts were recorded for this clonotype. The V and J genes are TRBV30 and TRBJ2-7; D assignment may be TRBD1 or TRBD2 (6 bases each). The CDR3 contains 15 residues. Germline CDR1 is GTSNPN and CDR2 is SVGIG (reference sequence). V lost 0 bases, J lost 5 bases, and 17 bases lay in between. CDR3 region: CAWSVLGGLLDEQYF. The CDR3 region has the DNA TGTGCCTGGAGTGTACTGGGGGGCCTGTTGGACGAGCAGTACTTC.

V gene TRBV24-1 combines with J gene TRBJ2-3; 9 bases line up with TRBD2. CDR1 is KGHDR, CDR2 SFDVKD, per germline. The CDR3 sequence is 17 residues long. J gave up 1 base and V 4 bases, and 8 bases lay outside the gene matches. As DNA, the CDR3 is TGTGCCACCAGTGACCTAGGAGCGGGAGGTGGCACAGATACGCAGTATTTT. Translation gives CATSDLGAGGGTDTQYF.

This clonotype has at least ten counts. The V and J genes are TRBV30 and TRBJ2-5; 10 nucleotides align to TRBD1. V trimming: 0 bases; J trimming: 3 bases; junction bases outside the gene matches: 1. The length of the CDR3 is 14 residues. The germline V gene has CDR1 GTSNPN and CDR2 SVGIG (reference sequence). The CDR3 here is CAWSVGTGEETQYF. For the CDR3, the DNA is TGTGCCTGGAGTGTTGGGACAGGGGAAGAGACCCAGTACTTC.

As concerns this clonotype: Since a much larger clone is just one base distant, this may be a read error. The rearrangement links TRBV12-3 or TRBV12-4 to TRBJ1-1; no clear D. The CDR3 is 14 residues long. The CDR3 sequence is CACSLAPGDTEAFF. CDR3 nucleotide sequence: TGTGCCTGCAGTTTAGCGCCCGGGGACACTGAAGCTTTCTTT.

Only one count was recorded for this clonotype. A much larger clone differs by one base, so this may be a read error. J is TRBJ2-7 and V is TRBV27; 9 bases are a match to TRBD1. Looked up from germline, CDR1 is MNHEY and CDR2 is SMNVEV (reference sequence). The CDR3 covers 14 residues. DNA for the CDR3: TGTGCCAGCAGTTCGGGACAGGGATTCTACGAGCAGCACTTC. Amino acid sequence: CASSSGQGFYEQHF.

Many counts were recorded for this clonotype. The chain employs TRBV7-2 and TRBJ2-3; 12 bases fit TRBD2. V trimming: 3 bases; J trimming: 4 bases; junction bases outside the gene matches: 5. Germline CDR1 SGHTA, CDR2 FQGNSA. The CDR3 totals 16 residues. The CDR3 region has the DNA TGTGCCAGCAGCTTTCTAGCGGGAGGGATCTCAGATACGCAGTATTTT. Protein: CASSFLAGGISDTQYF.